The 4 T cell receptor beta chains below all came from one sample that was sequenced in a study of T-cell reconstitution after alpha-beta-depleted transplantation in children. Preparing the TCRbeta library involved the use of unique molecular identifiers. Via MiXCR, TCRdb re-called the PCR reads, giving one row per CDR3 protein. This table holds fewer than 700,000 distinct CDR3 sequences, approximately 22% found once. The material sequenced was PBMCs, mostly from graft donor cells, taken 360 days after TCRalphabeta/CD19-depleted stem cell transplant. These receptors came from a boy younger than two who had a stem cell transplant for acute myeloid leukemia, so the T cells may come from the graft donor.

The rearrangement links TRBV5-4 to TRBJ2-2; D is undetermined. Germline CDR1 and CDR2: SGHNT and YYREEE (reference sequence). The CDR3 runs 12 residues. The V gene lost 4 bases and the J gene lost 7 bases, with 8 bases spanning the gap. The CDR3 nucleotides are TGTGCCAGCAGCGTTAGAGGCGGGGAGCTGTTTTTT. Translating it yields CASSVRGGELFF.

This clonotype has only one observation. The rearrangement links TRBV23-1 to TRBJ1-5; the match to TRBD1 covers 8 bases. TRBV23-1 is reported as an ORF; its role is uncertain. CDR3 length: 17 residues. V shed 2 bases, J shed 2 bases, and the junction held 8 bases outside the gene matches. The CDR3 DNA reads TGCGCCAGCAGTCAACTCCTGGACAGGGTTGGCAATCAGCCCCAGCATTTT. Its protein product is CASSQLLDRVGNQPQHF.

In this sample, this clonotype turned up many times. This chain links TRBV6-1 with TRBJ1-1; D gene uncertain. CDR1 and CDR2 (germline): MNHNS, SASEGT. CDR3 length: 15 amino acids. The V end was cut by 6 bases, the J end by 0 bases, with 14 bases between. The CDR3, as DNA: TGTGCCAGCAGACCTCATAGGACGGTGAACACTGAAGCTTTCTTT. It is translated as CASRPHRTVNTEAFF.

This clonotype came up many times. In DNA form, the CDR3 reads TGTGCCAGCAGCCAAGAAGGAGACAGGGACTACGAGCAGTACGTC. Its translation: CASSQEGDRDYEQYV. The chain is built from TRBV14 and TRBJ2-7, with 7 bases matching TRBD1. Germline trimming cut 0 bases from V and 3 bases from J; bases unmatched to any gene: 5. Germline-derived CDR1 and CDR2 are SGHDN and FVKESK. The CDR3 sequence is 15 residues long.